This TCR beta chain was observed in a study of HIV-infected patients and healthy controls. Study observations and caveats: HIV+ repertoires were severely depleted of MAIT alpha-chain CDR3s, unlike healthy controls.

All unsorted peripheral T cells were captured because whole blood was used without fractionation. Reverse transcription used about 500 ng RNA and constant-region primers for alpha and beta. Each of the alpha and beta chains got its own library through chain-specific third strand synthesis with indices. TCRdb re-analysed the 5' RACE reads in MiXCR, keeping a single row per CDR3 protein. The repertoire consists of approximately 15,000 distinct CDR3 sequences, with approximately 5.8% occurring once and the leading ten covering under 2.5%. Germline values: CDR1 DFQATT, CDR2 SNEGSKA (reference sequence). The CDR3 contains 12 residues. V was trimmed by 5 bases and J by 7 bases, leaving 14 bases between them. This clonotype was observed many times. No antigen is known for it.

Sequenced: blood. V usage is TRBV20-1 and J usage is TRBJ2-5; a possible D gene is TRBD2 (6 bases). This receptor was obtained from an adult in good health. CDR3 amino acids: CSAGAGEVTQYF. The CDR3 region has the DNA TGCAGTGCTGGAGCTGGGGAGGTGACCCAGTACTTC.